These 24 T cell receptor beta chains were sequenced from one sample in a study of cytomegalovirus exposure and HLA in healthy donors. With 60 Vbeta and 13 Jbeta primers, the PCR was carried out. Method: immunoSEQ multiplex PCR; TCRdb's copy keeps in-frame clones and lacks some. The table lists about 160,000 clones, almost 80% of them singletons. The material sequenced was PBMCs. These receptors were obtained from a woman in her 50s in good health and CMV-seropositive.

This clone was seen a single time. J is TRBJ1-2 and V is TRBV7-8; D perhaps matches TRBD1 (5 bases). This CDR3 spans 14 amino acids. Germline CDR1 and CDR2: SGHVS and FQNEAQ. The V and J ends lost 5 bases and 5 bases respectively, with 15 bases between them. CDR3 residues: CASSTGAGQYGYTF. As DNA, the CDR3 is TGTGCCAGCAGCACAGGAGCAGGGCAGTATGGCTACACCTTC.

The V call is TRBV28, the J call TRBJ2-7; D is possibly TRBD2 (6 bases). The CDR3 has 15 residues. The V end lost 2 bases, the J end lost 7 bases, and 18 bases lay between the germline ends. In germline, CDR1 is MDHEN, CDR2 SYDVKM. CDR3 residues: CASSLTRTRGMEQYF. In DNA form, the CDR3 reads TGTGCCAGCAGTTTAACCCGAACTCGGGGGATGGAGCAGTACTTC.

This sequence joins TRBV21-1 and TRBJ2-2; the DNA was not compared with TRBD2, the D call given in the table. TRBV21-1 is a known pseudogene. CDR3 length equals 19 residues. The CDR3: CASSKGTSGRPRGTGELFF. As DNA, the CDR3 is TGTGCCAGCAGCAAAGGGACTAGCGGGAGGCCCCGCGGGACCGGGGAGCTGTTTTTT.

This rearrangement joins TRBV9 to TRBJ1-6; 7 nucleotides match TRBD1. V was clipped by 0 bases and J by 7 bases; unmatched bases: 1. This CDR3 has 14 residues. CDR1 is SGDLS and CDR2 is YYNGEE in the germline V gene. CDR3 nucleotides: TGTGCCAGCAGCGTAGTACAGGGGAATTCACCCCTCCACTTT. It specifies CASSVVQGNSPLHF.

The chain employs TRBV2 and TRBJ2-3; 13 nucleotides match TRBD2. The V and J ends lost 2 bases and 4 bases, in that order; junction bases with no gene match: 9. Germline loops: CDR1 SNHLY, CDR2 FYNNEI. This CDR3 region has 18 residues. CDR3 in DNA: TGTGCCAGCAGTGAAAGGACTAGCGGGAGAGGGTTTCCAGATACGCAGTATTTT. Translation gives CASSERTSGRGFPDTQYF.

A few counts support this clone. The chain combines TRBV6-1 with TRBJ1-1, with a possible D match to TRBD1 (5 bases). Germline assignment: CDR1 MNHNS and CDR2 SASEGT. Trimming took off 5 bases at V and 4 bases at J, with 14 bases between the two ends. This CDR3 is built from 14 residues. The CDR3 region is CASSSQGLGTEAFF. The CDR3 DNA follows: TGTGCCAGCAGTTCTCAGGGTCTGGGCACTGAAGCTTTCTTT.

This chain joins TRBV18 and TRBJ1-2, with D possibly matching TRBD1 (5 bases). This CDR3 region has 17 residues. Trimming cost V 3 bases and J 3 bases, with 20 bases left between them. Germline lookup yields CDR1 KGHSH and CDR2 LQKENI. The CDR3 protein is CASSPFRSRATDYGYTF. As DNA, the CDR3 is TGTGCCAGCTCACCCTTCCGAAGCAGAGCGACAGACTATGGCTACACCTTC.

In DNA form, the CDR3 reads TGTGCCAGCAGCCAAGGGGTTGGCGGGAGCATCACAGATACGCAGTATTTT. Translated: CASSQGVGGSITDTQYF. J is TRBJ2-3 and V is TRBV4-2; TRBD2 agrees at 7 bases. The germline V gene encodes CDR1 LGHNA and CDR2 YNFKEQ. With 1 base clipped from V and 2 bases from J, the junction kept 9 bases outside the gene matches. The CDR3 totals 17 residues.

This clone was observed once. V and J are TRBV5-1 and TRBJ2-7; TRBD2 is a possible D gene (7 bases). V gave up 0 bases and J gave up 4 bases, with 14 bases separating them. This CDR3 contains 15 residues. Germline CDR1 reads SGHRS; CDR2 reads YFSETQ. Written as DNA, the CDR3 is TGCGCCAGCAGCTTGGTCTCGGGGGGCGGGTACGAGCAGTACTTC. Protein: CASSLVSGGGYEQYF.

The chain joins TRBV7-8 to TRBJ2-7; TRBD1 aligns across 7 bases. J was trimmed by 6 bases and V by 6 bases; bases with no gene match: 8. Germline CDR1 reads SGHVS; CDR2 reads FQNEAQ. The CDR3 extends over 13 amino acids. This CDR3 reads CASSSDRDGEQYF. The DNA of the CDR3 is TGTGCCAGCAGTTCCGACAGGGATGGCGAGCAGTACTTC.

The V call is TRBV2, the J call TRBJ2-5; TRBD1 aligns across 9 bases. Germline-derived CDR1 and CDR2 are SNHLY and FYNNEI. The V gene end was trimmed by 6 bases and the J gene end by 5 bases; junction bases not matched to a gene: 7. The CDR3 runs to 14 residues. CDR3 bases: TGTGCCAGCAGGCTCGGGACAGGGTGGGAGACCCAGTACTTC. Its translation is CASRLGTGWETQYF. The entire variable domain, with the rest obtained from reference TRBV2 and TRBJ2-5, is as follows: EPEVTQTPSHQVTQMGQEVILRCVPISNHLYFYWYRQILGQKVEFLVSFYNNEISEKSEIFDDQFSVERPDGSNFTLKIRSTKLEDSAMYFCASRLGTGWETQYFGPGTRLLVL.

The CDR3 loop is CASSTSGTGGIFGYEQYF. The CDR3 DNA reads TGTGCCAGCTCAACTTCCGGGACAGGGGGTATATTTGGCTACGAGCAGTACTTC. The chain is built from TRBV18 and TRBJ2-7, with 11 bases matching TRBD1. Germline lookup yields CDR1 KGHSH and CDR2 LQKENI. The trim removed 5 bases at V and 3 bases at J, leaving 15 bases unmatched. CDR3 length: 18 amino acids.

This chain uses TRBV30 with TRBJ2-5; D may be TRBD1 (6 bases). The V end lost 5 bases, the J end lost 1 base, and 14 bases lay between the germline ends. Germline V gene sequence: CDR1 GTSNPN, CDR2 SVGIG (reference sequence). This CDR3 comprises 14 residues. The CDR3 sequence: CAWVGGRLQETQYF. In DNA form, the CDR3 reads TGTGCCTGGGTTGGGGGCCGACTCCAAGAGACCCAGTACTTC.

The V call is TRBV5-1, the J call TRBJ1-1; D is uncertain. Deletions cut 0 bases from V and 5 bases from J, with 8 bases between. The CDR3 consists of 13 residues. Germline loops: CDR1 SGHRS, CDR2 YFSETQ. The CDR3 sequence: CASSLGPETEAFF. Written as DNA, the CDR3 is TGCGCCAGCAGCTTGGGGCCCGAAACTGAAGCTTTCTTT.

V is TRBV7-3 and J is TRBJ2-5, with D possibly being TRBD2 (6 bases). Per germline, CDR1 SGHTA and CDR2 FQGTGA. The CDR3 runs 15 residues. Between the trimmed V and J ends, which lost 5 bases and 5 bases, there was a span of 18 bases. The CDR3 DNA is TGTGCCAGCAGCCTAAACGGGGGACTCCTTGAGACCCAGTACTTC. It encodes CASSLNGGLLETQYF.

The rearrangement joins TRBV19 to TRBJ1-1; 8 nucleotides line up with TRBD1. Germline V gene data show CDR1 as LNHDA and CDR2 as SQIVND (reference sequence). Unmatched junction bases numbered 6, after V lost 3 bases and J lost 0 bases. This CDR3 is 16 amino acids long. This CDR3 is CASSIHPDRVNTEAFF. CDR3 in DNA: TGTGCCAGTAGTATCCACCCGGACAGGGTGAACACTGAAGCTTTCTTT.

This chain links TRBV2 with TRBJ1-2, with D perhaps TRBD1 (6 bases). This CDR3 is built from 13 residues. V was shortened by 11 bases and J by 6 bases, with 19 bases between the two germline ends. From germline, CDR1 is SNHLY and CDR2 FYNNEI. The CDR3 sequence: CASGQPSRHGYTF. CDR3 coding DNA: TGTGCCTCAGGACAGCCCTCCCGACATGGCTACACCTTC.

The J gene is TRBJ1-2, the V gene TRBV6-5; a weak D match, TRBD1 (5 bases). Trimming cost V 5 bases and J 7 bases, with 11 bases left between them. CDR3 length: 12 residues. From germline, CDR1 is MNHEY and CDR2 SVGAGI. The CDR3 loop reads CASSVQGSGYTF. The CDR3 DNA follows: TGTGCCAGCAGTGTTCAGGGTAGTGGCTACACCTTC.

This rearrangement joins TRBV7-2 to TRBJ2-7; TRBD1 matches 10 bases. J lost 1 base, V lost 5 bases, and 5 bases had no gene match. The CDR3 consists of 15 residues. Looked up from germline, CDR1 is SGHTA and CDR2 is FQGNSA. CDR3 DNA sequence: TGTGCCAGCAGCCAAAGGACAGGGGGATCCTACGAGCAGTACTTC. Translating gives CASSQRTGGSYEQYF.

V and J are TRBV5-4 and TRBJ2-1; TRBD2 is a possible D gene (7 bases). In germline, CDR1 is SGHNT, CDR2 YYREEE (reference sequence). Trimming removed 3 bases from V and 3 bases from J, with 22 bases in between. The CDR3 length is 18 residues. CDR3 in amino acids: CASSSPTSGGNLYNEQFF. CDR3 nucleotide sequence: TGTGCCAGCAGCTCCCCCACATCGGGGGGCAATCTCTACAATGAGCAGTTCTTC.

This clone was picked up a small number of times. The chain uses TRBV28 and TRBJ1-1; 7 bases are shared with TRBD1. There are 12 residues in the CDR3. Looked up from germline, CDR1 is MDHEN and CDR2 is SYDVKM. Trimming removed 3 bases from V and 9 bases from J; junction bases left unmatched: 4. The CDR3 here is CASSLGQTKAFF. The CDR3 DNA sequence: TGTGCCAGCAGTTTGGGACAGACAAAAGCTTTCTTT.

V gene TRBV2 combines with J gene TRBJ2-3, with D maybe TRBD2 (5 bases). Trimming stripped 3 bases from V and 6 bases from J, with 13 bases between. The CDR3 extends over 14 amino acids. Germline V gives CDR1 SNHLY, CDR2 FYNNEI. The CDR3 reads CASSESGSGDTQYF. DNA of the CDR3: TGTGCCAGCAGTGAGTCGGGGTCCGGGGATACGCAGTATTTT. Full variable domain (missing parts from reference TRBV2 and TRBJ2-3): EPEVTQTPSHQVTQMGQEVILRCVPISNHLYFYWYRQILGQKVEFLVSFYNNEISEKSEIFDDQFSVERPDGSNFTLKIRSTKLEDSAMYFCASSESGSGDTQYFGPGTRLTVL.

This sequence joins TRBV4-3 and TRBJ2-7, with TRBD2 matching over 9 bases. This CDR3 spans 17 amino acids. The J segment lost 2 bases and the V segment lost 0 bases, leaving 8 bases of the junction unmatched. Per germline, CDR1 LGHNA and CDR2 YSLEER. The CDR3 nucleotides read TGCGCCAGCAGCCAAGAAGTAGCGGGAGCCAATACCTACGAGCAGTACTTC. As protein: CASSQEVAGANTYEQYF.

For the CDR3, the DNA is TGCAGCGCTGGTCGGTCGGGCTACGAGCAGTACTTC. The encoded protein is CSAGRSGYEQYF. V and J are TRBV29-1 and TRBJ2-7; D is undetermined. The length of the CDR3 is 12 residues. The V gene's germline CDR1 is SQVTM and CDR2 ANQGSEA. V was clipped by 7 bases and J by 3 bases, with 13 bases between them.